The rows below give T cell receptor beta chains drawn from one sample of a study of naive and memory T cell subsets. TCRdb itself ran the UMI-ligation and nested PCR reads through MiXCR, one entry per CDR3 protein. The sample comprises about 160,000 distinct CDR3 sequences, approximately 24% of which are singletons, and roughly 0.1% rests with the top ten. Sequenced input: naive CD4+ T cells from blood. The origin of the receptors is a human donor in good health. CDR3s include the opening cysteine and the closing phenylalanine or tryptophan. A D gene is named only where the DNA matches it firmly. Clone size is shown for a subset of rows, as once, few, many or a class of expanded clone.

>TRBJ1-4|NA|TRBV28|few
TGTGCCAGCTCTGTAGGGGCGGCTAATGAAAAACTGTTTTTT
CASSVGAANEKLFF
>TRBJ2-1|NA|TRBV29-1|NA
TGCAGCGTTGCAACGTCGATTTATGAGCAGTTCTTC
CSVATSIYEQFF
>TRBJ2-5|TRBD2|TRBV12-3/TRBV12-4|few
TGTGCCAGCAGTGGGGGGTGGCGGGAGGGAGAGACCCAGTACTTC
CASSGGWREGETQYF
>TRBJ1-5|NA|TRBV11-2|NA
TGTGCCAGCAGCTCCCGGAGCAATCAGCCCCAGCATTTT
CASSSRSNQPQHF
>TRBJ2-1|TRBD2|TRBV7-2|NA
TGTGCCAGCAGCTTAGGGGTAGAAGCGGGAGGGCATGAGCAGTTCTTC
CASSLGVEAGGHEQFF
>TRBJ2-1|NA|TRBV6-2/TRBV6-3|few
TGTGCCAGCATCCACCGGTGGGGTAATGAGCAGTTCTTC
CASIHRWGNEQFF
>TRBJ2-1|NA|TRBV12-3/TRBV12-4|NA
TGTGCCAGCAGCTCCCCTAGCTGGGCCAACAATGAGCAGTTCTTC
CASSSPSWANNEQFF
>TRBJ2-7|NA|TRBV5-1|few
TGCGCCAGCAGTCGGCAGGGCGACCGGTCCTACGAGCAGTACTTC
CASSRQGDRSYEQYF
>TRBJ2-5|TRBD2|TRBV29-1|NA
TGCAGCGTTGTGACTAGCGGGTTTGTGACCCAGTACTTC
CSVVTSGFVTQYF
>TRBJ1-1|NA|TRBV6-5|few
TGTGCCAGCACCAGTGATGGCTACAGGGCTACGGAAGCTTTCTTT
CASTSDGYRATEAFF
>TRBJ1-5|TRBD1|TRBV7-2|few
TGTGCCAGCAGCTTTGACAGGGGGGGTCAGCCCCAGCATTTT
CASSFDRGGQPQHF
>TRBJ2-7|TRBD2|TRBV20-1|few
TGCAGTGCTAGACCACTAGCGGTCTCCTACGAGCAGTACTTC
CSARPLAVSYEQYF
>TRBJ2-6|NA|TRBV12-3/TRBV12-4|NA
TGTGCCAGCAGTTCCAGGGGCTCTGGGGCCAACGTCCTGACTTTC
CASSSRGSGANVLTF
>TRBJ2-1|NA|TRBV10-3|NA
TGTGCCATCGGTGAAGGGGGCTCCTACAATGAGCAGTTCTTC
CAIGEGGSYNEQFF
>TRBJ2-5|NA|TRBV7-8|NA
TGTGCCAGCAGCTTAGTCCTTGCATCCGTATCCGAGACCCAGTACTTC
CASSLVLASVSETQYF
>TRBJ2-1|NA|TRBV20-1|NA
TGCAGTGCTCAGGGGATTCGGAACAATGAGCAGTTCTTC
CSAQGIRNNEQFF
>TRBJ2-1|TRBD2|TRBV24-1|few
TGTGCCACCAGTGATACACGCATAGCGGGAGGCTACAATGAGCAGTTCTTC
CATSDTRIAGGYNEQFF
>TRBJ2-1|TRBD1|TRBV20-1|few
TGCAGTGCTAGTAACAGGGGGCGGGGGCCAAATGAGCAGTTCTTC
CSASNRGRGPNEQFF
>TRBJ2-3|NA|TRBV29-1|few
TGCAGCGTTCGAGGGAGAAGCACAGATACGCAGTATTTT
CSVRGRSTDTQYF
>TRBJ1-1|NA|TRBV6-5|NA
TGTGCCAGCAGTTACGTTCAGCAGTTCACTGAAGCTTTCTTT
CASSYVQQFTEAFF
>TRBJ1-2|NA|TRBV7-9|few
TGTGCCAGCAGCTTAGCCACAGGGCGGAACTATGGCTACACCTTC
CASSLATGRNYGYTF
>TRBJ2-7|NA|TRBV30|NA
TGTGCCTGGAGCGGCCCCTACGAGCAGTACTTC
CAWSGPYEQYF
>TRBJ2-1|TRBD2|TRBV5-1|few
TGCGCCAGCAGCTCCAAAGGACTAGCGGGAGAAGATGAGCAGTTCTTC
CASSSKGLAGEDEQFF
>TRBJ2-3|TRBD2|TRBV5-1|NA
TGCGCCAGCAGCTTGACGAAAGCGGGACGGCGGACAGATACGCAGTATTTT
CASSLTKAGRRTDTQYF
>TRBJ2-1|NA|TRBV7-6|few
TGTGCCAGCAGCTTAGTAAACGGGGCAGGGAATGAGCAGTTCTTC
CASSLVNGAGNEQFF
>TRBJ2-1|TRBD2|TRBV30|few
TGTGCCCGAAAGACTAGCGGGAGGAACAATGAGCAGTTCTTC
CARKTSGRNNEQFF
>TRBJ2-3|TRBD2|TRBV4-3|many
TGCGCCAGCAGCCAAGTTCAAGGGCAACTAGCGGGAAGGAATTTT
CASSQVQGQLAGRNF
>TRBJ2-7|TRBD1|TRBV20-1|few
TGCAGTGCTAGTAACAGGGGGGACGAGCAGTACTTC
CSASNRGDEQYF